Following are 19 T cell receptor beta chains from one sample sequenced in a study of blood T cell repertoires in COVID-19 (dated by TCRdb to the early 2020s). Library preparation used the immunoSEQ multiplex PCR assay. The clones in this table, taken by TCRdb from immuneACCESS, are in-frame only. Not every clone is retained; where verified, under half of the shortfall comes from an unresolved V gene, and the cause of the rest is unknown. For this sample there are about 110,000 clones; 88% appear just once. The top ten clonotypes cover 2.4% of the sample. The sequenced sample was peripheral blood. These receptors were collected from a human donor in a cohort sampled during active COVID-19.

The chain combines TRBV7-3 with TRBJ1-1, with TRBD1 identical over 7 bases. The CDR3 sequence is 13 residues long. Germline lookup yields CDR1 SGHTA and CDR2 FQGTGA. J was trimmed by 11 bases and V by 0 bases; bases with no gene match: 6. The CDR3 DNA is TGTGCCAGCAGCTTAACGACAGGGCTAGTCGCTTTCTTT. The encoded protein is CASSLTTGLVAFF.

The chain joins TRBV5-1 to TRBJ2-5, with TRBD2 matching 13 bases. Losses at the gene ends were 4 bases for V and 2 bases for J; bases not matched to a gene: 5. Germline V gene sequence: CDR1 SGHRS, CDR2 YFSETQ. The CDR3 totals 16 residues. CDR3 amino acids: CASSTGLAGSQETQYF. Here the CDR3 DNA reads TGCGCCAGCAGCACGGGACTAGCGGGATCGCAAGAGACCCAGTACTTC.

This rearrangement joins TRBV6-4 to TRBJ2-3; maybe TRBD2 (6 bases). Looked up from germline, CDR1 is MRHNA and CDR2 is SNTAGT. V lost 6 bases, J lost 0 bases, and 10 bases lay in between. The CDR3 loop spans 14 amino acids. The CDR3: CASRRTISTDTQYF. CDR3 nucleotide sequence: TGTGCCAGCAGGAGGACTATAAGCACAGATACGCAGTATTTT.

The genes are TRBV5-6 and TRBJ2-3; D ambiguous. Per the germline V gene, CDR1 is SGHDT and CDR2 is YYEEEE. CDR3 length equals 13 residues. V gave up 5 bases and J gave up 5 bases, with 12 bases separating them. CDR3 residues: CASSRESGDTQYF. CDR3 DNA: TGTGCCAGCAGTAGAGAGTCCGGAGATACGCAGTATTTT. Full variable domain (remainder filled in from reference TRBV5-6 and TRBJ2-3): DAGVTQSPTHLIKTRGQQVTLRCSPKSGHDTVSWYQQALGQGPQFIFQYYEEEERQRGNFPDRFSGHQFPNYSSELNVNALLLGDSALYLCASSRESGDTQYFGPGTRLTVL.

The sample holds one count of this clone. The chain carries TRBV5-6 and TRBJ1-2; no reliable D call. This CDR3 contains 15 residues. Deletions cut 0 bases from V and 7 bases from J, with 16 bases between. Germline CDR1 and CDR2: SGHDT and YYEEEE. The CDR3 here is CASSLERSNGLGYTF. In DNA form, the CDR3 reads TGTGCCAGCAGCTTGGAGCGGTCTAATGGTCTTGGCTACACCTTC.

The V call is TRBV7-9, the J call TRBJ2-5; 14 bases match TRBD2. CDR1 is SEHNR and CDR2 is FQNEAQ in the germline V gene (reference sequence). J gave up 0 bases and V 5 bases, and 2 bases lay outside the gene matches. The CDR3 length is 16 residues. CDR3 DNA sequence: TGTGCCAGCAGCCCGGGACTAGCGGGGGACCAAGAGACCCAGTACTTC. Encoded protein: CASSPGLAGDQETQYF.

The chain has TRBV2 and TRBJ2-7, with 8 bases lining up with TRBD1. Germline lookup yields CDR1 SNHLY and CDR2 FYNNEI. The ends lost 3 bases at V and 6 bases at J; junction bases unmatched: 10. The length of the CDR3 is 15 residues. For the CDR3, the DNA is TGTGCCAGCAGTGATTATGCAGGGGGCCCGGGCGAGCAGTACTTC. This encodes CASSDYAGGPGEQYF.

This clone was seen a handful of times. The rearrangement links TRBV27 to TRBJ1-4; 8 bases align to TRBD1. V was pared by 5 bases and J by 10 bases, with 9 bases of the junction left unmatched. The CDR3 runs 14 residues. Germline values: CDR1 MNHEY, CDR2 SMNVEV (reference sequence). CDR3 sequence: CASSPNQGARKLFF. CDR3 nucleotide sequence: TGTGCCAGCAGTCCCAACCAGGGGGCAAGAAAACTGTTTTTT. Drawing the rest from reference TRBV27 and TRBJ1-4, the complete variable domain is EAQVTQNPRYLITVTGKKLTVTCSQNMNHEYMSWYRQDPGLGLRQIYYSMNVEVTDKGDVPEGYKVSRKEKRNFPLILESPSPNQTSLYFCASSPNQGARKLFFGSGTQLSVL.

This chain connects TRBV6-1 to TRBJ2-3, with a weak D call TRBD2 (5 bases). This CDR3 is built from 16 residues. V was pared by 4 bases and J by 2 bases, with 16 bases between. Looked up from germline, CDR1 is MNHNS and CDR2 is SASEGT. The CDR3 sequence is CASSGLPHSITDTQYF. CDR3 nucleotide sequence: TGTGCCAGCAGTGGACTACCCCACAGTATCACAGATACGCAGTATTTT.

V usage is TRBV5-4 and J usage is TRBJ2-3; D is possibly TRBD2 (7 bases). V lost 6 bases to trimming and J lost 2 bases, with 13 bases between them. CDR3 length equals 14 residues. Germline values: CDR1 SGHNT, CDR2 YYREEE (reference sequence). This CDR3 reads CASTGGRSTDTQYF. The CDR3 region has the DNA TGTGCCAGCACCGGGGGGCGATCCACAGATACGCAGTATTTT.

In this sample, this clone turned up a few times. This sequence joins TRBV5-1 and TRBJ1-6; 7 bases match TRBD1. Germline V gives CDR1 SGHRS, CDR2 YFSETQ. The V gene end was trimmed by 3 bases and the J gene end by 7 bases; junction bases not matched to a gene: 4. The CDR3 is made up of 14 amino acids. CDR3 nucleotides: TGCGCCAGCAGCTCTGGACAGGTCAATTCACCCCTCCACTTT. It codes for CASSSGQVNSPLHF.

The chain couples TRBV6-5 to TRBJ1-2; D gene ambiguous. CDR1 is MNHEY, CDR2 SVGAGI, per germline. The CDR3 extends over 14 amino acids. V was shortened by 2 bases and J by 4 bases, with 11 bases between the two germline ends. DNA of the CDR3: TGTGCCAGCAGTTACCGGGATTTCGGCTATGGCTACACCTTC. Protein: CASSYRDFGYGYTF.

The chain combines TRBV10-3 with TRBJ2-3, with 11 bases identical to TRBD2. Germline loops: CDR1 ENHRY, CDR2 SYGVKD. This CDR3 spans 16 amino acids. Unmatched junction bases numbered 2, after V lost 2 bases and J lost 1 base. As DNA, the CDR3 is TGTGCCATCAGTGAGCCGGGACTAGCGGGCACAGATACGCAGTATTTT. It encodes CAISEPGLAGTDTQYF.

This rearrangement joins TRBV18 to TRBJ2-1; 8 bases are shared with TRBD1. The trim removed 7 bases at V and 4 bases at J, leaving 6 bases unmatched. The CDR3 loop spans 14 amino acids. Germline V gene sequence: CDR1 KGHSH, CDR2 LQKENI. CDR3 in amino acids: CASWPGTGYNEQFF. DNA of the CDR3: TGTGCCAGCTGGCCCGGGACAGGTTACAATGAGCAGTTCTTC.

Turning to this clone: The sample contains more than one DNA sequence encoding this CDR3. This chain uses TRBV9 with TRBJ1-1; 9 nucleotides align to TRBD1. The CDR3 is made up of 14 amino acids. The V segment lost 4 bases and the J segment 2 bases; nucleotides outside the gene matches: 3. CDR1 is SGDLS, CDR2 YYNGEE, per germline. CDR3 region: CASSKGQGNTEAFF. The CDR3 bases are TGTGCCAGCAGCAAGGGACAGGGAAACACTGAAGCTTTCTTT.

V is TRBV27 and J is TRBJ1-5, with 7 bases matching TRBD1. With V trimmed by 4 bases and J by 11 bases, 14 bases remained unmatched. CDR1 is MNHEY, CDR2 SMNVEV, per germline (reference sequence). The CDR3 is 15 residues long. The CDR3 spells CASSYGTADGPAQHF. The CDR3 DNA reads TGTGCCAGCAGTTACGGGACAGCGGATGGTCCGGCCCAGCATTTT.

The chain carries TRBV28 and TRBJ1-6; possible D gene TRBD1, 5 bases. From germline, CDR1 is MDHEN and CDR2 SYDVKM. Trimming left V 7 bases short and J 5 bases short, with 12 bases between. This CDR3 has 14 residues. CDR3 sequence reads: CASKRDSDNSPLHF. The DNA of the CDR3 is TGTGCCAGCAAAAGGGACTCGGATAATTCACCCCTCCACTTT.

The chain has TRBV24-1 and TRBJ2-1, with D perhaps TRBD2 (6 bases). The germline V gene has CDR1 KGHDR and CDR2 SFDVKD. The CDR3 covers 14 residues. The germline V and J ends were trimmed by 4 bases and 9 bases, with 15 bases remaining between them. The CDR3 region has the DNA TGTGCCACCAGTGAGACCGGGACTCGGGGTGAGCAGTTCTTC. Translated, it gives CATSETGTRGEQFF.

Regarding this clone: The junction shows a germline mismatch at one end, possibly a read error. This chain connects TRBV7-9 to TRBJ1-2; no clear D gene. The CDR3 is 16 residues long. Germline CDR1 and CDR2: SEHNR and FQNEAQ (reference sequence). The CDR3 nucleotides read TGTGCCAGCAGGTTAGCGGGCAGGAACGACCCTTATGGCTACACCTTC. As protein: CASRLAGRNDPYGYTF.